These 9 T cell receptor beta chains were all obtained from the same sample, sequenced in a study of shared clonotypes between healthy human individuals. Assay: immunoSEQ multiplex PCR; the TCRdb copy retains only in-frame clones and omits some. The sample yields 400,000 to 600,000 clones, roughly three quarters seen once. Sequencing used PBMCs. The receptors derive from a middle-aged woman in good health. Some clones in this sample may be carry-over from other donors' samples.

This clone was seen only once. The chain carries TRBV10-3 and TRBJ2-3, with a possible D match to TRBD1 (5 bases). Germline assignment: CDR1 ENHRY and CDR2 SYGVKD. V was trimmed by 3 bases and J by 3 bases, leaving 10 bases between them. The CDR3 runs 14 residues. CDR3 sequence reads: CAISDRDLTDTQYF. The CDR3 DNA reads TGTGCCATCAGTGACAGGGATCTGACAGATACGCAGTATTTT.

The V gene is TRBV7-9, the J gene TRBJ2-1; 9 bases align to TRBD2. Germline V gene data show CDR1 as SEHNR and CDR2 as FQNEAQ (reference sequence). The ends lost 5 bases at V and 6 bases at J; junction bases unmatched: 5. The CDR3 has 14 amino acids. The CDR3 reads CASSLVAGVNEQFF. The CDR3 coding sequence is TGTGCCAGCAGCCTAGTAGCGGGAGTCAATGAGCAGTTCTTC.

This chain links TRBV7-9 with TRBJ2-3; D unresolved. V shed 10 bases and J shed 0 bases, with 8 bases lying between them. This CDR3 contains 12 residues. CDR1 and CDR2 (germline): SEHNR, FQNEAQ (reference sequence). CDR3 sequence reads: CAIPSSTDTQYF. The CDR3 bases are TGTGCCATTCCCTCTAGCACAGATACGCAGTATTTT.

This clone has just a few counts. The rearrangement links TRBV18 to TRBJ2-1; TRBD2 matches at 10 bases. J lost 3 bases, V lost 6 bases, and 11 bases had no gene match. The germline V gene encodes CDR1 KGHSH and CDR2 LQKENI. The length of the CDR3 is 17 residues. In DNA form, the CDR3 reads TGTGCCAGCTCCCCAGGTAGCGGGAGGTTGCTCTACAATGAGCAGTTCTTC. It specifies CASSPGSGRLLYNEQFF.

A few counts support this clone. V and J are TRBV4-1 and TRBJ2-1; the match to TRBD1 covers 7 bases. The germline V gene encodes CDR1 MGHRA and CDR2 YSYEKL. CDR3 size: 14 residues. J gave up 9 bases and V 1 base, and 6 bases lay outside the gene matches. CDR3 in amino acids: CASSQVLRGSEQFF. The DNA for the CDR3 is TGCGCCAGCAGCCAAGTCCTCAGGGGGAGTGAGCAGTTCTTC.

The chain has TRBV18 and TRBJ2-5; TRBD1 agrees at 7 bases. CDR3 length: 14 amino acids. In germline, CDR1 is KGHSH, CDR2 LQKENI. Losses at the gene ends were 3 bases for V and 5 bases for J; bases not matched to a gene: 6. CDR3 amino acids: CASSPRQGRETQYF. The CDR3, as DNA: TGTGCCAGCTCACCCAGACAGGGCCGGGAGACCCAGTACTTC.

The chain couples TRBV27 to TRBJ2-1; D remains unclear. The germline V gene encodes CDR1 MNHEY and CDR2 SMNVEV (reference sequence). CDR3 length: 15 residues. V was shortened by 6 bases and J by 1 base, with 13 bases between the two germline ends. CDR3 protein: CASSPTTGSYNEQFF. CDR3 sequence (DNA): TGTGCCAGCAGCCCCACTACGGGTTCCTACAATGAGCAGTTCTTC.

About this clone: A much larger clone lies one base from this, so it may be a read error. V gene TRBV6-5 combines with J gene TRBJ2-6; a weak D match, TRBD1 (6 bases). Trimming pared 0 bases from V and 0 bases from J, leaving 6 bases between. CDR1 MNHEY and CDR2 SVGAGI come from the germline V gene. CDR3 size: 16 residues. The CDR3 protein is CASSYSGGSGANVLTF. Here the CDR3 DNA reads TGTGCCAGCAGTTACTCAGGGGGCTCTGGGGCCAACGTCCTGACTTTC.

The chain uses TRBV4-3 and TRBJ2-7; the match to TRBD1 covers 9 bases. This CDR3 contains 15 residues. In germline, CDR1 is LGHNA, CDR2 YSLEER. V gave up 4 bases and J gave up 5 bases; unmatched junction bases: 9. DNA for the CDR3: TGCGCCAGCAGCCGGAGAGGGACAGGGCCAAACGAGCAGTACTTC. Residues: CASSRRGTGPNEQYF.